This TCR beta chain was observed in a study of beta chain features in type 1 diabetes. A note on this clone: Its antigen remains unknown. At one boundary the junction diverges from the germline segment, which might be a read error.

The CDR3 runs 13 residues. CDR1 MRHNA and CDR2 SNTAGT come from the germline V gene. Investigators reverse transcribed all isolated RNA, so they sequenced expressed TCRB transcripts. Mean read depth for naive, central memory and regulatory T cell samples was around 3.8 million reads. Produced via immunoSEQ multiplex PCR; TCRdb's table is partial and in-frame only. The sample consists of 300,000 to 400,000 clones, around 13% of them appearing once. Study-wide results and caveats: Because the template was cDNA, high-expressing cells might be over-represented. Equally in patients and controls, shorter templates might have been favored by PCR.

This TCR came from a man younger than 35 in good health. Sequencing was done on a sample of naive CD4+ T cells from blood. The chain recombines TRBV6-4 with TRBJ1-1, with D unresolved. Written as DNA, the CDR3 is TGTGCCAGCAGGGACTCGTCCGGCACTGAAGCTTTCTTT. As protein: CASRDSSGTEAFF.